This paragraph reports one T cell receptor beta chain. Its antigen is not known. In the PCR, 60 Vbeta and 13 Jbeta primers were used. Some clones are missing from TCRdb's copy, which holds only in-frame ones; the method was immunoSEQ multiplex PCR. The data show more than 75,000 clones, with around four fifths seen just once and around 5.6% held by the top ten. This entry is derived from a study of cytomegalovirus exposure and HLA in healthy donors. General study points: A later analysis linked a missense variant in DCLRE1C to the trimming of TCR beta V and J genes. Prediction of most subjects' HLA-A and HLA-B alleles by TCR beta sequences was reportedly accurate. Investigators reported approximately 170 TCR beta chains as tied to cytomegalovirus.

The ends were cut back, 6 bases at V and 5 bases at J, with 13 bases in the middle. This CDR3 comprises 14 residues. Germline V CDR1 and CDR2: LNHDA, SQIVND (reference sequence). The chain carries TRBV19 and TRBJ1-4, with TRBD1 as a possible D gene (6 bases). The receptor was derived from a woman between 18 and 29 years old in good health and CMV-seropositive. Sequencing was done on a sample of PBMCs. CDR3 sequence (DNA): TGTGCCAGTAGGACGGGGACAAGGAATGAAAAACTGTTTTTT. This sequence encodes CASRTGTRNEKLFF.